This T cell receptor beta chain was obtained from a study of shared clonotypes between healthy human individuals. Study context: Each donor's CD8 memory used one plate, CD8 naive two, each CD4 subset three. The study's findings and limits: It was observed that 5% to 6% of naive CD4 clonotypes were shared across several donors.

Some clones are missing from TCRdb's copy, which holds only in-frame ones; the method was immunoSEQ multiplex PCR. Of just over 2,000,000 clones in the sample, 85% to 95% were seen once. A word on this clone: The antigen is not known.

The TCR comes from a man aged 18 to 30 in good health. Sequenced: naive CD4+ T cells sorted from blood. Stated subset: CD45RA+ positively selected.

This CDR3 reads CASSPLLGSPLHF. The CDR3 region has the DNA TGTGCCAGCAGCCCCTTGTTAGGTTCACCCCTCCACTTT. The chain recombines TRBV7-8 with TRBJ1-6; D not resolved. Germline CDR1 and CDR2: SGHVS and FQNEAQ. The CDR3 runs to 13 residues. V dropped 5 bases and J dropped 9 bases, with 11 bases sitting between them. The full variable domain, in which reference TRBV7-8 and TRBJ1-6 provide the parts outside the CDR3, is GAGVSQSPRYKVAKRGQDVALRCDPISGHVSLFWYQQALGQGPEFLTYFQNEAQLDKSGLPSDRFFAERPEGSVSTLKIQRTQQEDSAVYLCASSPLLGSPLHFGNGTRLTVT.